Shown below are 21 T cell receptor beta chains from a single sample sequenced in a study of blood T cell repertoires in COVID-19. TCRdb's table, derived via immunoSEQ multiplex PCR, lists solely in-frame clones and lacks some. The sample records over 200,000 clones, around 90% being singletons. Sequences were obtained from peripheral blood. The receptors stem from a man aged 25 to 40 with COVID-19, enrolled during active disease.

V gene TRBV4-2 combines with J gene TRBJ2-1, with D perhaps matching TRBD2 (5 bases). The length of the CDR3 is 16 residues. The germline CDR1 and CDR2 sequences are LGHNA and YNFKEQ. Deletions cut 0 bases from V and 2 bases from J, with 11 bases between. DNA of the CDR3: TGTGCCAGCAGCCAAGAGCTGAGGGCCACCTACAATGAGCAGTTCTTC. Protein product: CASSQELRATYNEQFF.

This clone was detected once. The CDR3 loop reads CASSSDRQGQAFF. The CDR3, as DNA: TGTGCCAGCAGCTCGGATCGACAGGGGCAAGCTTTCTTT. The chain is built from TRBV5-4 and TRBJ1-1, with 8 bases aligning to TRBD1. V was clipped by 3 bases and J by 9 bases; unmatched bases: 7. The germline V gene has CDR1 SGHNT and CDR2 YYREEE (reference sequence). This CDR3 is 13 amino acids long.

The chain uses TRBV4-2 and TRBJ2-2; D might be TRBD1 (6 bases). V dropped 8 bases and J dropped 3 bases, with 10 bases sitting between them. CDR3 length: 13 amino acids. The germline V gene has CDR1 LGHNA and CDR2 YNFKEQ. This chain's CDR3 is CASGTYYTGELFF. In nucleotides, the CDR3 is TGTGCCAGCGGGACATATTACACCGGGGAGCTGTTTTTT.

The rearrangement joins TRBV7-3 to TRBJ2-1; TRBD2 agrees at 11 bases. The CDR3 has 17 amino acids. The V gene's germline CDR1 is SGHTA and CDR2 FQGTGA. Trimming cost V 2 bases and J 3 bases; bases outside gene matches: 6. The CDR3: CASSLVSGGEYYNEQFF. Here the CDR3 DNA reads TGTGCCAGCAGCTTAGTTAGCGGGGGGGAATACTACAATGAGCAGTTCTTC.

This clone was detected only once. This chain joins TRBV6-2 or TRBV6-3 and TRBJ1-5; D gene unclear. The CDR3 extends over 13 amino acids. Germline V CDR1 and CDR2: MNHEY, SVGEGT. Deletions cut 5 bases from V and 1 base from J, with 6 bases between. The CDR3 region has the DNA TGTGCCAGCAGTCCCGGGAGCAATCAGCCCCAGCATTTT. Translated, it gives CASSPGSNQPQHF.

The chain carries TRBV19 and TRBJ2-3; tentatively, D is TRBD2 (5 bases). CDR3 size: 14 residues. Germline CDR1 LNHDA, CDR2 SQIVND (reference sequence). Trimming left V 3 bases short and J 11 bases short, with 18 bases between. The CDR3 here is CASSIPGVPRGQYF. CDR3 DNA: TGTGCCAGTAGTATCCCCGGGGTACCGCGAGGGCAGTATTTT.

The chain combines TRBV10-3 with TRBJ2-5, with TRBD2 matching 9 bases. Germline CDR1 ENHRY, CDR2 SYGVKD. This CDR3 is built from 16 residues. Germline trimming cut 8 bases from V and 5 bases from J; bases unmatched to any gene: 15. Written as DNA, the CDR3 is TGTGCCATCGCCCGGACTAGCGACAAAGGGGTGGAGACCCAGTACTTC. This gives the protein CAIARTSDKGVETQYF.

The rearrangement links TRBV5-5 to TRBJ1-4; D is unclear. The CDR3 sequence is 14 residues long. Deletions cut 1 base from V and 0 bases from J, with 4 bases between. CDR1 and CDR2 from the germline V gene are SGHKS and YYEKEE (reference sequence). The CDR3 DNA reads TGTGCCAGCAGCTTGACGGCAACTAATGAAAAACTGTTTTTT. It yields the protein CASSLTATNEKLFF.

This rearrangement joins TRBV6-2 or TRBV6-3 to TRBJ2-7, with no clear D. CDR1 MNHEY and CDR2 SVGEGT come from the germline V gene. The V end was cut by 6 bases, the J end by 3 bases, with 9 bases between. The CDR3 is 12 amino acids. CDR3 nucleotide sequence: TGTGCCAGCAGCGAGGCGATCTACGAGCAGTACTTC. This encodes CASSEAIYEQYF.

The chain has TRBV5-6 and TRBJ1-2; 10 nucleotides line up with TRBD1. There are 14 residues in the CDR3. CDR1 is SGHDT and CDR2 is YYEEEE in the germline V gene. V trimming: 4 bases; J trimming: 7 bases; junction bases outside the gene matches: 7. CDR3 region: CASSPPGTGVGYTF. In nucleotides, the CDR3 is TGTGCCAGCAGCCCCCCGGGGACAGGGGTTGGCTACACCTTC.

The chain combines TRBV7-9 with TRBJ1-1; 9 nucleotides match TRBD1. The ends lost 6 bases at V and 1 base at J; junction bases unmatched: 12. This CDR3 contains 17 residues. Germline CDR1 is SEHNR and CDR2 is FQNEAQ (reference sequence). The CDR3 here is CASSPSLGGQGNTEAFF. DNA of the CDR3: TGTGCCAGCAGTCCTAGTCTCGGGGGACAGGGGAACACTGAAGCTTTCTTT.

This chain connects TRBV6-1 to TRBJ1-1; D is unclear. V shed 0 bases and J shed 7 bases, with 15 bases lying between them. Per the germline V gene, CDR1 is MNHNS and CDR2 is SASEGT. This CDR3 region has 15 residues. CDR3: CASSEAWAIPNEAFF. CDR3 sequence (DNA): TGTGCCAGCAGTGAAGCATGGGCTATCCCAAATGAAGCTTTCTTT.

The chain combines TRBV7-2 with TRBJ2-7; 8 bases agree with TRBD2. Trimming cost V 1 base and J 0 bases; bases outside gene matches: 11. Per the germline V gene, CDR1 is SGHTA and CDR2 is FQGNSA. This CDR3 is 18 amino acids long. Written as DNA, the CDR3 is TGTGCCAGCAGCTTAGTGATTCGGGGGGGCCGCATCTCCTACGAGCAGTACTTC. This translates into CASSLVIRGGRISYEQYF.

The chain is built from TRBV9 and TRBJ2-1, with TRBD2 identical over 11 bases. Trimming at V came to 1 base and at J to 5 bases, leaving 2 bases not matched to a gene. The V gene's germline CDR1 is SGDLS and CDR2 YYNGEE. CDR3 length: 15 amino acids. This CDR3 is CASSVIAGGNNEQFF. CDR3 in DNA: TGTGCCAGCAGCGTAATAGCGGGAGGGAACAATGAGCAGTTCTTC.

This chain joins TRBV20-1 and TRBJ2-5; D unresolved. Trimming pared 4 bases from V and 1 base from J, leaving 4 bases between. The CDR3 is 11 residues long. CDR1 and CDR2 (germline): DFQATT, SNEGSKA (reference sequence). CDR3 nucleotide sequence: TGCAGTGCTATTCTCCAAGAGACCCAGTACTTC. This sequence encodes CSAILQETQYF.

This chain joins TRBV2 and TRBJ1-5; 7 bases map to TRBD1. Germline V gene sequence: CDR1 SNHLY, CDR2 FYNNEI. CDR3 length: 16 amino acids. After removal of 4 bases from V and 0 bases from J, the junction contained 6 bases not matched to a gene. DNA for the CDR3: TGTGCCAGCAGTGGCCTGACAGGGTTTAGCAATCAGCCCCAGCATTTT. Amino acid sequence: CASSGLTGFSNQPQHF.

The rearrangement links TRBV2 to TRBJ1-1; 10 positions agree with TRBD1. V lost 7 bases, J lost 7 bases, and 6 bases stayed unmatched. Germline CDR1 SNHLY, CDR2 FYNNEI. This CDR3 region has 13 residues. The CDR3 is CASNPGQGYEAFF. Written as DNA, the CDR3 is TGTGCCAGCAATCCGGGACAGGGGTATGAAGCTTTCTTT. Filled out from reference TRBV2 and TRBJ1-1, the complete variable domain reads EPEVTQTPSHQVTQMGQEVILRCVPISNHLYFYWYRQILGQKVEFLVSFYNNEISEKSEIFDDQFSVERPDGSNFTLKIRSTKLEDSAMYFCASNPGQGYEAFFGQGTRLTVV.

This clone was recorded a few times. The same CDR3 can be traced to other DNA sequences in this sample. V and J are TRBV4-3 and TRBJ1-1, with 9 positions matching TRBD1. Germline V gene data show CDR1 as LGHNA and CDR2 as YSLEER. The V gene end was trimmed by 3 bases and the J gene end by 2 bases; junction bases not matched to a gene: 1. The CDR3 is 14 residues long. The CDR3, as DNA: TGCGCCAGCAGCCAGGACAGGGGTAACACTGAAGCTTTCTTT. Encoded protein: CASSQDRGNTEAFF.

This clone is a singleton in its sample. V gene TRBV7-9 combines with J gene TRBJ1-2; tentatively, D is TRBD1 (5 bases). V lost 7 bases, J lost 0 bases, and 12 bases lay in between. The CDR3 totals 14 residues. Germline V gene data show CDR1 as SEHNR and CDR2 as FQNEAQ (reference sequence). CDR3 region: CASMEEGTNYGYTF. The DNA for the CDR3 is TGTGCCAGCATGGAGGAGGGGACTAACTATGGCTACACCTTC. Drawing the rest from reference TRBV7-9 and TRBJ1-2, the complete variable domain is DTGVSQNPRHKITKRGQNVTFRCDPISEHNRLYWYRQTLGQGPEFLTYFQNEAQLEKSRLLSDRFSAERPKGSFSTLEIQRTEQGDSAMYLCASMEEGTNYGYTFGSGTRLTVV.

The chain combines TRBV19 with TRBJ1-1, with TRBD1 as a possible D gene (5 bases). With 3 bases removed from V and 6 bases from J, the gap between germline ends came to 14 bases. CDR1 is LNHDA and CDR2 is SQIVND in the germline V gene (reference sequence). The CDR3 has 14 residues. The CDR3 DNA sequence: TGTGCCAGTAGTATCGGGGGGTCGGGCCCTGAAGCTTTCTTT. Its protein product is CASSIGGSGPEAFF. The full variable domain, completed using reference TRBV19 and TRBJ1-1, is DGGITQSPKYLFRKEGQNVTLSCEQNLNHDAMYWYRQDPGQGLRLIYYSQIVNDFQKGDIAEGYSVSREKKESFPLTVTSAQKNPTAFYLCASSIGGSGPEAFFGQGTRLTVV.

The CDR3 spells CASSTFGQGNQPQHF. DNA for the CDR3: TGTGCCAGCAGTACCTTCGGACAGGGCAATCAGCCCCAGCATTTT. This sequence joins TRBV27 and TRBJ1-5, with 7 positions matching TRBD1. Germline CDR1 reads MNHEY; CDR2 reads SMNVEV (reference sequence). With V trimmed by 5 bases and J by 2 bases, 6 bases remained unmatched. This CDR3 contains 15 residues.